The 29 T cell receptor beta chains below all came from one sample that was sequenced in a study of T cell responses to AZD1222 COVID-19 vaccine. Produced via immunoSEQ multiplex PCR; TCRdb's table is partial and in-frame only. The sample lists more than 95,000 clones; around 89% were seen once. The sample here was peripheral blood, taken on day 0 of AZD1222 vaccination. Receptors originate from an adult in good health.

The CDR3, as DNA: TGTGCCAGCAGCTTAGCCAGGGGAAGAGCTTTCTTT. Its translation: CASSLARGRAFF. V gene TRBV7-9 combines with J gene TRBJ1-1; tentative D call: TRBD1 (6 bases). V lost 0 bases, J lost 10 bases, and 9 bases lay in between. The CDR3 is made up of 12 amino acids. Germline V CDR1 and CDR2: SEHNR, FQNEAQ (reference sequence).

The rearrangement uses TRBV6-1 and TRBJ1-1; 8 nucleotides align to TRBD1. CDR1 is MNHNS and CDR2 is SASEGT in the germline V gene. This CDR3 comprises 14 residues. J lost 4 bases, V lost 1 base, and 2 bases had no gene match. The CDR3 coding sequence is TGTGCCAGCAGTGAAGGACAGGGGTTCACTGAAGCTTTCTTT. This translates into CASSEGQGFTEAFF.

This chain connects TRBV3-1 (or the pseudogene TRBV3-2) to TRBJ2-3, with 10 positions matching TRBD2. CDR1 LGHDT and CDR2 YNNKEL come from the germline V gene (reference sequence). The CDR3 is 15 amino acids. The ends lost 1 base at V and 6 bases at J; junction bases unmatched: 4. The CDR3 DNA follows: TGTGCCAGCAGCCAAGGGCTAGCGGGGGTGGATACGCAGTATTTT. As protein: CASSQGLAGVDTQYF.

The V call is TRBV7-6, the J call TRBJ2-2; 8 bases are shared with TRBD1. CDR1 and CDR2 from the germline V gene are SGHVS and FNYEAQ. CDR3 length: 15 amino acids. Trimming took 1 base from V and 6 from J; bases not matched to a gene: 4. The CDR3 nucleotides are TGTGCCAGCAGCTTAGTCCAGGGGGCCGCCGGGGAGCTGTTTTTT. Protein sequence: CASSLVQGAAGELFF.

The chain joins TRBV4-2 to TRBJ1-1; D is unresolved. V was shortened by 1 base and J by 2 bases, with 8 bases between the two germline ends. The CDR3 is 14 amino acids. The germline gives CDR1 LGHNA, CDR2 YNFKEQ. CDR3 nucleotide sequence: TGTGCCAGCAGCCAAGGGGTCGGAAACACTGAAGCTTTCTTT. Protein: CASSQGVGNTEAFF.

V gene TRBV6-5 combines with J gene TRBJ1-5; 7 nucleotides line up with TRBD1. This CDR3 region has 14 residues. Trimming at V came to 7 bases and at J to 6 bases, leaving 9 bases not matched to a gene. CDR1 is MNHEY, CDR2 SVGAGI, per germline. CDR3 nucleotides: TGTGCCAGCAACCATGACAGGGAGGTTCAGCCCCAGCATTTT. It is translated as CASNHDREVQPQHF.

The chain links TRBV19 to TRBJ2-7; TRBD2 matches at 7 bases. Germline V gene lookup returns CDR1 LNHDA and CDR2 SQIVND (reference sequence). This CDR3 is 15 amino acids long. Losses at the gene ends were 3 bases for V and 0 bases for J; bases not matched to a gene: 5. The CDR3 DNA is TGTGCCAGTAGTATCCTGGGGGGGAGCTCCTACGAGCAGTACTTC. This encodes CASSILGGSSYEQYF.

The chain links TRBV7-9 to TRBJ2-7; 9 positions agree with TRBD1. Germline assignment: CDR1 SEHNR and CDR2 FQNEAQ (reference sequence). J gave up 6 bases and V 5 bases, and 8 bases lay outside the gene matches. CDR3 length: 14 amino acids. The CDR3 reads CASSGRDRVREQYF. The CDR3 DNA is TGTGCCAGCAGCGGGCGGGACAGGGTTCGCGAGCAGTACTTC. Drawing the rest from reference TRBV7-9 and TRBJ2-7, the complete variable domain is DTGVSQNPRHKITKRGQNVTFRCDPISEHNRLYWYRQTLGQGPEFLTYFQNEAQLEKSRLLSDRFSAERPKGSFSTLEIQRTEQGDSAMYLCASSGRDRVREQYFGPGTRLTVT.

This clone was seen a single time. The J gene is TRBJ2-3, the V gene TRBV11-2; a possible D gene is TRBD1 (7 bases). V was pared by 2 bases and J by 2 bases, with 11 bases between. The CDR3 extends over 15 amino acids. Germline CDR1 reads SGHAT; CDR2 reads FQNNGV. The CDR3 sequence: CASSLSRGVTDTQYF. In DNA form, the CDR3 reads TGTGCCAGCAGCTTATCCAGGGGGGTCACAGATACGCAGTATTTT.

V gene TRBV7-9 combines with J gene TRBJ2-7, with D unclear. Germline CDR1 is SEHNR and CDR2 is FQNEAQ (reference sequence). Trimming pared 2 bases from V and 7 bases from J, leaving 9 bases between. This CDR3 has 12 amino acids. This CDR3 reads CASSLTEGEQYF. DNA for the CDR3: TGTGCCAGCAGCTTAACCGAAGGTGAGCAGTACTTC.

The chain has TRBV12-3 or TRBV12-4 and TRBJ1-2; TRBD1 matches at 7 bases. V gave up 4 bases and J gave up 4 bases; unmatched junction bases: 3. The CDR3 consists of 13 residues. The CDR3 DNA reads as TGTGCCAGCAGTTCCTCAGGGGGCTATGGCTACACCTTC. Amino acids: CASSSSGGYGYTF.

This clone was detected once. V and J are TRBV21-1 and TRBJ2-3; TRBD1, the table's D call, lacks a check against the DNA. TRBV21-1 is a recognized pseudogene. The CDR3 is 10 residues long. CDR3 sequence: CASSPNTQYF. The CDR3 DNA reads TGTGCCAGCAGCCCAAATACGCAGTATTTT.

The DNA of the CDR3 is TGTGCCAGTAGTAGCCAGGCACCTGGGTACGAGCAGTACTTC. Translated: CASSSQAPGYEQYF. This chain links TRBV19 with TRBJ2-7, with D uncertain. Deletions cut 4 bases from V and 4 bases from J, with 14 bases between. This CDR3 has 14 residues. Germline values: CDR1 LNHDA, CDR2 SQIVND (reference sequence).

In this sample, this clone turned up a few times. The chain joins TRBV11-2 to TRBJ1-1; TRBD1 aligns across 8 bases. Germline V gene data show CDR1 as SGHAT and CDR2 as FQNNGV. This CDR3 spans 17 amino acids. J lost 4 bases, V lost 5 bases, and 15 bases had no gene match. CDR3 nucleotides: TGTGCCAGCAGCAGCAGCAGGGGGCCCCGGTTCCTCACTGAAGCTTTCTTT. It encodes CASSSSRGPRFLTEAFF.

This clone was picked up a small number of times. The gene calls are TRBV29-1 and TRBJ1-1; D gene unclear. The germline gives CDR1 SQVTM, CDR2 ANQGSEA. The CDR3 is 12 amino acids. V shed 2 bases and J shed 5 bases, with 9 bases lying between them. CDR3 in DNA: TGCAGCGTTGAACCCTCCGATACTGAAGCTTTCTTT. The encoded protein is CSVEPSDTEAFF.

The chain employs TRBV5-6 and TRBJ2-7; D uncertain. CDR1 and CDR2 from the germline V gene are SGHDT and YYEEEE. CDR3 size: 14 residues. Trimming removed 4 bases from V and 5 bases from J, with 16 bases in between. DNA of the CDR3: TGTGCCAGCAGCCGAAGGCTAGTGTCCGACGAGCAGTACTTC. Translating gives CASSRRLVSDEQYF.

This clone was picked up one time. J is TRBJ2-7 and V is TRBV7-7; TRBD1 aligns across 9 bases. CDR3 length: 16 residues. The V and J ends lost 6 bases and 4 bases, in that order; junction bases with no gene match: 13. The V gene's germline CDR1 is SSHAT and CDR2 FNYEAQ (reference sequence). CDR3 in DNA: TGTGCCAGCAGTCCTAAGGGGGACAGGGAAGTATACGAGCAGTACTTC. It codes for CASSPKGDREVYEQYF.

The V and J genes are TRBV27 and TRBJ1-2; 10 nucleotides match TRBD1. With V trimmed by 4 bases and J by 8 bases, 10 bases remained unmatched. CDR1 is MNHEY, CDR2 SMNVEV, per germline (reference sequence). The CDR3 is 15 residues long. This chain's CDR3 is CASSYLTGGQRGYTF. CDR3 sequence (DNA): TGTGCCAGCAGTTATCTGACAGGGGGCCAGAGGGGCTACACCTTC.

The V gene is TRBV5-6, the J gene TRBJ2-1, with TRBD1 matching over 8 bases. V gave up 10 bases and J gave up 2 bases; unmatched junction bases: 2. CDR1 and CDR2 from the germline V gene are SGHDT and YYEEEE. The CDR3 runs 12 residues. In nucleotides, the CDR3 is TGTGCCTCCAGGGGGCCCTACAATGAGCAGTTCTTC. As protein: CASRGPYNEQFF.

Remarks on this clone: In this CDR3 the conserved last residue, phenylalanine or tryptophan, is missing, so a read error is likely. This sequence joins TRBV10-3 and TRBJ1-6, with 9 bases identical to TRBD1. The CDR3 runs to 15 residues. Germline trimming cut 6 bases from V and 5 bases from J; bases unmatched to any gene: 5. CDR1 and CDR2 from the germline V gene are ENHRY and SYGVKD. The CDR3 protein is CAISPGQGDNSPLHL. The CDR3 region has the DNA TGTGCCATCAGCCCGGGACAGGGCGATAATTCACCCCTCCACCTT.

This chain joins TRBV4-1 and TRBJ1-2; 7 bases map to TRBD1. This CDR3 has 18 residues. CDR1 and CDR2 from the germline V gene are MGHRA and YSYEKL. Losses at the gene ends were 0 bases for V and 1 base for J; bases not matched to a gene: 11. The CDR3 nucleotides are TGCGCCAGCAGCCAAGACCCACCAACAGGGGTTTATAACTATGGCTACACCTTC. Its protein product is CASSQDPPTGVYNYGYTF.

CDR3 sequence (DNA): TGTGCCAGCAGCTCAAACATTCAAAACACCATATATTTT. Its protein product is CASSSNIQNTIYF. The V gene is TRBV7-7, the J gene TRBJ1-3, with unresolved D. Germline V gene lookup returns CDR1 SSHAT and CDR2 FNYEAQ (reference sequence). V was trimmed by 4 bases and J by 6 bases, leaving 10 bases between them. The CDR3 spans 13 residues.

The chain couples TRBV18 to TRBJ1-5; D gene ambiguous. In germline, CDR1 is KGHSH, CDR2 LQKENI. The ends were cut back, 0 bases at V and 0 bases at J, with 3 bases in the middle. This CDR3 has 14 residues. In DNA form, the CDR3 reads TGTGCCAGCTCACCACCGTATAGCAATCAGCCCCAGCATTTT. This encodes CASSPPYSNQPQHF.

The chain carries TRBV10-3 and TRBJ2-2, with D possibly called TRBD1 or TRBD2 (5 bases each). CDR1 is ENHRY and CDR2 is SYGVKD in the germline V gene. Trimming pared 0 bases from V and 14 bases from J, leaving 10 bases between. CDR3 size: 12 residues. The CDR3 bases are TGTGCCATCAGTGAGTCTTGGGACGATCTGTTTTTT. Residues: CAISESWDDLFF.

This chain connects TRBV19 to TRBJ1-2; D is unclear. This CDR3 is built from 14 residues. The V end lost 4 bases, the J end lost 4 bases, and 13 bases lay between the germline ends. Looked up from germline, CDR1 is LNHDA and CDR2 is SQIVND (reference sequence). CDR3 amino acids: CASSTENLIYGYTF. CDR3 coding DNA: TGTGCCAGTAGTACAGAAAACTTAATCTATGGCTACACCTTC.

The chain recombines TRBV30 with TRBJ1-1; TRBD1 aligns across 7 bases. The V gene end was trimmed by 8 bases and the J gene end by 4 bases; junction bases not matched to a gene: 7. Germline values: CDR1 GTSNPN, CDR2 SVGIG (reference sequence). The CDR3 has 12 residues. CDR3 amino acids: CAAGQNPTEAFF. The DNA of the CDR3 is TGTGCCGCGGGACAGAACCCCACTGAAGCTTTCTTT.

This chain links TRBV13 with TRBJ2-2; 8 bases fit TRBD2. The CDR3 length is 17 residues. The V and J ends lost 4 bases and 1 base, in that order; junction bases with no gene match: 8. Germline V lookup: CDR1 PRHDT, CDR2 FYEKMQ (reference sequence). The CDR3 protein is CASSSLSGGRNTGELFF. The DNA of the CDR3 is TGTGCCAGCAGCTCATTGTCGGGGGGGCGGAACACCGGGGAGCTGTTTTTT.

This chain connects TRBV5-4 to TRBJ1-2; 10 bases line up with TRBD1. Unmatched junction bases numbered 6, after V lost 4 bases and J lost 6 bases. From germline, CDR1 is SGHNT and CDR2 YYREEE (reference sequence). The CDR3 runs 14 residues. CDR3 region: CASSPGTGEDGYTF. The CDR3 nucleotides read TGTGCCAGCAGCCCCGGGACAGGGGAGGATGGCTACACCTTC.

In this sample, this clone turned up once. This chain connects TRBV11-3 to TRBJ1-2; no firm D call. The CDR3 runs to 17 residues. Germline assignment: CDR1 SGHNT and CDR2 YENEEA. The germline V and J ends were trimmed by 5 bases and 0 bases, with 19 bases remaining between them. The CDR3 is CASSRHSGAGTNYGYTF. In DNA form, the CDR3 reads TGTGCCAGCAGCCGCCATTCGGGTGCAGGAACTAACTATGGCTACACCTTC. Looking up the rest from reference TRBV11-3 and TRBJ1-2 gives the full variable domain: EAGVVQSPRYKIIEKKQPVAFWCNPISGHNTLYWYLQNLGQGPELLIRYENEEAVDDSQLPKDRFSAERLKGVDSTLKIQPAELGDSAVYLCASSRHSGAGTNYGYTFGSGTRLTVV.